These T cell receptor beta chains were read from a single sample in a study of CD8 T cells in Susac syndrome. TCRdb fed the immunoSEQ multiplex PCR reads into MiXCR, producing one record per CDR3 protein. The table lists about 130,000 distinct CDR3 sequences, 90% to 95% of them singletons, with about 0.23% in the top ten. Sequenced sample: CD8+ T cells from PBMCs. These receptors all stem from a human donor with multiple sclerosis. Both conserved end residues are trimmed from each CDR3. Size tells how often a clone was seen (once, few, many) or the class of an expanded clone, and some rows leave it out.

clone_size cdr3_length j_call v_call cdr3_aa
. 9 TRBJ1-2 TRBV20-1 SASGQPVHT
. 11 TRBJ1-1 TRBV18 ASSPPRNTEAF
. 14 TRBJ1-3 TRBV29-1 SVESGQGPTGNTIY
. 15 TRBJ2-1 TRBV11-2 ASSLVEGQRGINEQF
. 16 TRBJ1-1 TRBV2 ASSEEGLLVMGNTEAF
. 11 TRBJ1-1 TRBV9 ASSVGSGTEAF
. 15 TRBJ2-1 TRBV6-5 ASSSSISGSLTNEQF
once 13 TRBJ1-3 TRBV27 ASRGIRAPGNTIY
. 13 TRBJ1-2 TRBV6-5 ASSYTDGSLYGYT
. 13 TRBJ2-3 TRBV4-2 ASSQDQGGADTQY
. 12 TRBJ2-5 TRBV5-6 ASSLGYDFKTQY
. 9 TRBJ2-1 TRBV4-1 ASSQINEQF
. 15 TRBJ2-3 TRBV7-8 ASTPGSASGSTDTQY
once 12 TRBJ2-7 TRBV13 ASSSRGSSYEQY
. 13 TRBJ2-3 TRBV21-1 ASSARDRVTDTQY
. 12 TRBJ1-1 TRBV2 ASSEIWGRTEAF
. 13 TRBJ2-7 TRBV27 ASSLIVGLAREQY
. 10 TRBJ2-5 TRBV6-1 ASRAGQETQY
. 12 TRBJ1-2 TRBV7-9 ASSFNPRDYGYT
. 12 TRBJ1-1 TRBV30 AWSVLGGVTEAF
. 10 TRBJ1-1 TRBV4-1 ASSLQGVVAF
. 15 TRBJ2-6 TRBV6-2/TRBV6-3 ASSYLQVGSGANVLT
. 14 TRBJ1-3 TRBV3-1 ASSQDPQVSGNTIY
. 14 TRBJ2-5 TRBV29-1 SVEGPDRLYQETQY
. 12 TRBJ2-7 TRBV5-5 ASSRGTGAYEQY
. 12 TRBJ1-2 TRBV6-5 ASSYSNGIDGYT
. 9 TRBJ1-4 TRBV18 ASESFGKLF
. 11 TRBJ2-1 TRBV20-1 SARDPDINEQF
. 12 TRBJ1-4 TRBV2 ASSMPPANEKLF
. 10 TRBJ2-2 TRBV19 ASSILAGELF
. 14 TRBJ2-5 TRBV7-2 ASNLDADPIGETQY